Following are 18 T cell receptor beta chains from one sample sequenced in a study of healthy donors' naive CD4 and CD8 T cells. Each TCR library used 400 to 600 ng of total RNA and a linear amplification protocol. TCRdb analysed the reads with MiXCR anew, one entry per CDR3 protein. Of about 180,000 distinct CDR3 sequences in the sample, over 60% are singletons; the top ten hold about 2.4%. Material for sequencing was naive CD4+ and CD8+ T cells sorted from blood, pooled from several donors. The origin of the receptors is a pool of human donors in good health; the sample pools cells from several healthy donors.

With respect to this clonotype: No conserved phenylalanine or tryptophan is present at the end of the CDR3, so a read error is the likely explanation. This chain joins TRBV29-1 and TRBJ1-2, with 7 bases aligning to TRBD1. Germline CDR1 and CDR2: SQVTM and ANQGSEA. The CDR3 contains 10 residues. J gave up 7 bases and V 6 bases, and 2 bases lay outside the gene matches. The CDR3 protein is CSVRDSGYTL. CDR3 nucleotides: TGCAGCGTCCGGGACAGTGGCTACACCCTC.

This clonotype was counted once. The J gene is TRBJ2-4, the V gene TRBV6-5; TRBD2 matches at 7 bases. The CDR3 has 16 residues. Germline lookup yields CDR1 MNHEY and CDR2 SVGAGI. V shed 2 bases and J 0 bases; nucleotides not matched to a gene: 4. The CDR3 bases are TGTGCCAGCAGTTACACAGGCGGGGGAGCCAAAAACATTCAGTACTTC. This codes for CASSYTGGGAKNIQYF.

This clonotype showed up just once. The J gene is TRBJ2-1, the V gene TRBV10-3, with a weak D call TRBD2 (6 bases). V was pared by 2 bases and J by 6 bases, with 23 bases between. CDR3 length equals 18 residues. Germline V lookup: CDR1 ENHRY, CDR2 SYGVKD. CDR3 protein: CAISEEGGTPPRGNEQFF. The CDR3 DNA reads as TGTGCCATCAGTGAGGAGGGCGGGACCCCCCCTCGGGGCAATGAGCAGTTCTTC.

The chain recombines TRBV29-1 with TRBJ1-1; D is ambiguous. CDR1 and CDR2 (germline): SQVTM, ANQGSEA. V was clipped by 3 bases and J by 11 bases, with 16 bases between them. This CDR3 region has 12 residues. The CDR3 DNA reads TGCAGCGTTGAGGCCTCGGGTCGACGGGCTTTCTTT. It translates to CSVEASGRRAFF.

This rearrangement joins TRBV6-5 to TRBJ2-5, with 8 bases lining up with TRBD1. This CDR3 contains 13 residues. V trimming: 6 bases; J trimming: 6 bases; junction bases outside the gene matches: 6. Germline CDR1 reads MNHEY; CDR2 reads SVGAGI. CDR3 in DNA: TGTGCCAGCAGAACACAGGGGGGAAAGACCCAGTACTTC. Amino acids: CASRTQGGKTQYF.

The chain employs TRBV20-1 and TRBJ1-2; TRBD1 is a possible D gene (5 bases). The V gene lost 3 bases and the J gene lost 5 bases, with 10 bases spanning the gap. This CDR3 comprises 12 residues. Germline V lookup: CDR1 DFQATT, CDR2 SNEGSKA (reference sequence). For the CDR3, the DNA is TGCAGTGCTAGGGGGCTGATATATGGCTACACCTTC. Translated: CSARGLIYGYTF.

This chain connects TRBV30 to TRBJ2-1, with D possibly matching TRBD2 (5 bases). This CDR3 has 17 residues. CDR1 and CDR2 (germline): GTSNPN, SVGIG (reference sequence). V shed 0 bases and J shed 0 bases, with 15 bases lying between them. CDR3 coding DNA: TGTGCCTGGAGTGTAATCCTAGCCTCATCCTCCTACAATGAGCAGTTCTTC. Its translation: CAWSVILASSSYNEQFF.

V is TRBV11-2 and J is TRBJ2-5; no firm D call. The CDR3 spans 13 residues. From germline, CDR1 is SGHAT and CDR2 FQNNGV. Trimming removed 7 bases from V and 5 bases from J, with 14 bases in between. CDR3 bases: TGTGCCAGCAAGGAACCCCGGCGGGAGACCCAGTACTTC. It codes for CASKEPRRETQYF. Full variable domain (outside the CDR3, taken from reference TRBV11-2 and TRBJ2-5): EAGVAQSPRYKIIEKRQSVAFWCNPISGHATLYWYQQILGQGPKLLIQFQNNGVVDDSQLPKDRFSAERLKGVDSTLKIQPAKLEDSAVYLCASKEPRRETQYFGPGTRLLVL.

The genes are TRBV19 and TRBJ1-1; 9 bases match TRBD1. The germline V gene has CDR1 LNHDA and CDR2 SQIVND (reference sequence). The CDR3 contains 13 residues. With V trimmed by 3 bases and J by 12 bases, 8 bases remained unmatched. Here the CDR3 DNA reads TGTGCCAGTAGTATGACAGGGGGTGGGGAAACTTTCTTT. Amino acids: CASSMTGGGETFF.

The V and J genes are TRBV5-1 and TRBJ2-7; 7 nucleotides align to TRBD1. The V segment lost 3 bases and the J segment 3 bases; nucleotides outside the gene matches: 6. CDR3 length equals 14 residues. CDR1 and CDR2 from the germline V gene are SGHRS and YFSETQ. CDR3 amino acids: CASSSSGQIYEQYF. For the CDR3, the DNA is TGCGCCAGCAGCTCTTCGGGACAGATCTACGAGCAGTACTTC.

This clonotype was detected once. The CDR3 loop is CAKATGEWQPQHF. The CDR3 region has the DNA TGTGCCAAAGCGACAGGGGAGTGGCAGCCCCAGCATTTT. This sequence joins TRBV27 and TRBJ1-5, with 8 bases lining up with TRBD1. The germline V gene encodes CDR1 MNHEY and CDR2 SMNVEV (reference sequence). Trimming cost V 10 bases and J 7 bases; bases outside gene matches: 9. The CDR3 is made up of 13 amino acids.

The chain employs TRBV5-6 and TRBJ1-1; 9 bases are a match to TRBD1. With 4 bases clipped from V and 4 bases from J, the junction kept 14 bases outside the gene matches. Germline CDR1 is SGHDT and CDR2 is YYEEEE. The CDR3 extends over 17 amino acids. This chain's CDR3 is CASSLAGQGSGGTEAFF. Written as DNA, the CDR3 is TGTGCCAGCAGCCTGGCGGGACAGGGTTCGGGGGGCACTGAAGCTTTCTTT.

This chain uses TRBV6-2 or TRBV6-3 with TRBJ2-7; D call uncertain. With 2 bases removed from V and 0 bases from J, the gap between germline ends came to 11 bases. This CDR3 is built from 15 residues. CDR1 MNHEY and CDR2 SVGEGT come from the germline V gene. The CDR3 protein is CASSYGVAGSYEQYF. Here the CDR3 DNA reads TGTGCCAGCAGTTACGGAGTCGCAGGCTCCTACGAGCAGTACTTC.

The DNA for the CDR3 is TGTGCCAGTAGTAGGATGGCGGGGACGTACAATGAGCAGTTCTTC. This codes for CASSRMAGTYNEQFF. The rearrangement links TRBV19 to TRBJ2-1; tentative D call: TRBD2 (6 bases). Germline lookup yields CDR1 LNHDA and CDR2 SQIVND (reference sequence). With 4 bases removed from V and 4 bases from J, the gap between germline ends came to 14 bases. CDR3 length: 15 amino acids. Full variable domain (rest looked up from reference TRBV19 and TRBJ2-1): DGGITQSPKYLFRKEGQNVTLSCEQNLNHDAMYWYRQDPGQGLRLIYYSQIVNDFQKGDIAEGYSVSREKKESFPLTVTSAQKNPTAFYLCASSRMAGTYNEQFFGPGTRLTVL.

This clonotype was detected a few times. The gene calls are TRBV29-1 and TRBJ1-1; D unresolved. CDR1 SQVTM and CDR2 ANQGSEA come from the germline V gene. The V end lost 0 bases, the J end lost 0 bases, and 11 bases lay between the germline ends. This CDR3 is built from 15 residues. The CDR3 is CSVEEAQIMNTEAFF. The CDR3 bases are TGCAGCGTTGAAGAAGCTCAAATCATGAACACTGAAGCTTTCTTT.

This clonotype was recorded a few times. The chain uses TRBV6-5 and TRBJ1-6, with D unresolved. CDR1 MNHEY and CDR2 SVGAGI come from the germline V gene. V shed 7 bases and J shed 8 bases, with 15 bases lying between them. This CDR3 comprises 14 residues. The CDR3, as DNA: TGTGCCAGCAACCCCGCTCGCCTGGATTCACCCCTCCACTTT. It specifies CASNPARLDSPLHF.

The chain is built from TRBV20-1 and TRBJ2-3; TRBD2 might be the D (5 bases). The CDR3 loop spans 13 amino acids. CDR1 DFQATT and CDR2 SNEGSKA come from the germline V gene (reference sequence). V was pared by 2 bases and J by 2 bases, with 8 bases between. CDR3 sequence (DNA): TGCAGTGCTAGAAGCGGAGTCACAGATACGCAGTATTTT. This translates into CSARSGVTDTQYF.

This clonotype occurred once. The chain couples TRBV27 to TRBJ2-5, with D possibly TRBD2 on 6 matching bases. In germline, CDR1 is MNHEY, CDR2 SMNVEV (reference sequence). Trimming removed 3 bases from V and 2 bases from J, with 10 bases in between. The CDR3 spans 14 residues. CDR3 loop: CASSFGSRQETQYF. In nucleotides, the CDR3 is TGTGCCAGCAGTTTCGGGAGCCGACAAGAGACCCAGTACTTC.